This T cell receptor beta chain derives from a study of shared clonotypes between healthy human individuals. Points from the study as a whole: Several donors shared around 5% of their naive CD4 clonotypes.

Notes on this clone: The antigen remains unidentified. Distinct nucleotide sequences in the sample also encode this CDR3.

TCRdb's copy holds only in-frame clones and misses some; the assay was immunoSEQ multiplex PCR. Of over a million clones listed, 97% to 99% are singletons. V was clipped by 5 bases and J by 2 bases; unmatched bases: 5. The CDR3 is made up of 14 amino acids. CDR1 and CDR2 from the germline V gene are SGHTA and FQGNSA. The chain employs TRBV7-2 and TRBJ2-7, with TRBD1 matching 8 bases. Sequencing input: naive CD4+ T cells sorted from blood. Regarding subset: CD45RA+ positively selected. This TCR was sampled from a man aged 30 to 45 in good health. CDR3 sequence (DNA): TGTGCCAGCAGCCCCCGGACAGGGCCCTACGAGCAGTACTTC. Translated, it gives CASSPRTGPYEQYF.